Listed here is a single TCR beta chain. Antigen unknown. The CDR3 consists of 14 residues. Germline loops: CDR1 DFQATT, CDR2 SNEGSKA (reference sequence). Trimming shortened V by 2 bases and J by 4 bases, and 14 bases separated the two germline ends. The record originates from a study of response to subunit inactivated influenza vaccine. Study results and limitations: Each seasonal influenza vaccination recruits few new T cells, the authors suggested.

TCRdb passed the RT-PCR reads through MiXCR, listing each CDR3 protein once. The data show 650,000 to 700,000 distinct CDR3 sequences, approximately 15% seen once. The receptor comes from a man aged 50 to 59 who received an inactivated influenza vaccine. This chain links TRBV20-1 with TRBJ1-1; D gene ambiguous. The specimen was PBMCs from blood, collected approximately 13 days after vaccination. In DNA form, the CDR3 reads TGCAGTGCTAGACAGGCGAATCGAGGCACTGAAGCTTTCTTT. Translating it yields CSARQANRGTEAFF.